One T cell receptor beta chain is described in this entry. As yet, its antigen is unknown. Treatment: oral pan-JAK inhibitor, 5-10 mg twice daily. Lesional scalp punch biopsies and peripheral blood were collected from alopecia areata patients. The CDR3 totals 18 residues. Unmatched junction bases numbered 13, after V lost 5 bases and J lost 0 bases. Germline values: CDR1 MGHRA, CDR2 YSYEKL. These data come from a study of CD8+ T cells in alopecia areata. Sequencing templates came from extracted RNA that was reverse transcribed into cDNA. Only in-frame clones appear in the TCRdb table, and some are missing; sequencing was by immunoSEQ multiplex PCR. This sample yields roughly 200,000 clones, of which about 55% are seen a single time; less than 14% belongs to the top ten. Overall study findings and caveats: Resident alphabeta T-cell populations of normal skin are likewise subject to sequencing in scalp samples. Against the mouse data, patients shared TCRs less clearly, possibly for HLA reasons. For patients receiving tofacitinib, scalp clonality and expanded CD8+ clones among the top 100 significantly decreased.

The sample consisted of CD8+ T cells sorted from blood, taken at week 24, from a patient treated with tofacitinib. The clonotype comes from a human donor with alopecia areata. V gene TRBV4-1 combines with J gene TRBJ1-1, with 9 bases identical to TRBD1. The chain's CDR3 is CASSVRRTGEPLNTEAFF. CDR3 DNA: TGCGCCAGCAGCGTACGTCGGACAGGGGAACCTCTGAACACTGAAGCTTTCTTT.